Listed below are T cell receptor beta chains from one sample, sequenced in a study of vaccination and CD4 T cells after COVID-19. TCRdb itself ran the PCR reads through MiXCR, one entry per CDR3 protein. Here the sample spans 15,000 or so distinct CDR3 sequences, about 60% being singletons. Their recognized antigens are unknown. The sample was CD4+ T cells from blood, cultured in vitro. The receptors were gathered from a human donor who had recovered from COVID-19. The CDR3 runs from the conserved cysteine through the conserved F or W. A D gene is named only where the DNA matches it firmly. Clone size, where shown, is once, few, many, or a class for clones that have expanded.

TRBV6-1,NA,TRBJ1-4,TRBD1,CASGTGGDEKLFF,TGTGCCAGCGGAACAGGGGGAGATGAAAAACTGTTTTTT
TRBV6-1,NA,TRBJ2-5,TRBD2,CAVHLSGQETQYF,TGTGCCGTTCACCTTAGCGGGCAAGAGACCCAGTACTTC
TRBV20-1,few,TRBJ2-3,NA,CSARGLQGRLRDTQYF,TGCAGTGCTAGGGGGCTGCAGGGGCGTTTGCGAGATACGCAGTATTTT
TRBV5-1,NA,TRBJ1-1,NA,CASSSTFDVNTEAFF,TGCGCCAGCAGCTCGACCTTCGACGTGAACACTGAAGCTTTCTTT
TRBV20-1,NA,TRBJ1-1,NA,CSARSGIPEAFF,TGCAGTGCTAGATCCGGGATCCCTGAAGCTTTCTTT
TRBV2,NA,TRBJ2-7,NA,CASSERTGNYEQYF,TGTGCCAGCAGTGAGCGAACAGGGAACTACGAGCAGTACTTC
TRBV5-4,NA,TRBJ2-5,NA,CASSLGQALEKTQYF,TGTGCCAGCAGCTTAGGGCAGGCGTTGGAAAAGACCCAGTACTTC
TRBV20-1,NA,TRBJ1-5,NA,CSASQNNQPQHF,TGCAGTGCTAGTCAGAACAATCAGCCCCAGCATTTT
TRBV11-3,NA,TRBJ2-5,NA,CASSLVLSGETQYF,TGTGCCAGCAGCTTAGTATTATCCGGAGAGACCCAGTACTTC
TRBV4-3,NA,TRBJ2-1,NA,CASSQEGVGRSYNEQFF,TGCGCCAGCAGCCAAGAAGGTGTCGGGCGTTCCTACAATGAGCAGTTCTTC
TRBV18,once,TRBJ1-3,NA,CASSLDRTLRVSGNAIYF,TGTGCCAGCTCCCTGGACCGTACGTTGAGGGTCTCTGGAAACGCCATATATTTT
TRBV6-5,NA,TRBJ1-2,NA,CASSSPTGGTYGYTF,TGTGCCAGCAGTTCCCCGACAGGAGGCACCTATGGCTACACCTTC
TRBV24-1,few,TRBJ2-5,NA,CATSDSFRAGETQYF,TGTGCCACCAGTGATTCTTTCAGGGCAGGTGAGACCCAGTACTTC
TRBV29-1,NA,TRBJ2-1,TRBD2,CSVWTAGTRSFDEQFF,TGCAGCGTGTGGACAGCCGGGACTAGGTCTTTCGATGAGCAGTTCTTC
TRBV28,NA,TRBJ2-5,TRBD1,CASKPGQGFEETQYF,TGTGCCAGTAAACCGGGACAGGGGTTTGAAGAGACCCAGTACTTC
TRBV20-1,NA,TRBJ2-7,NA,CSASDSFIYEQYF,TGCAGTGCCTCGGACAGTTTTATCTACGAGCAGTACTTC
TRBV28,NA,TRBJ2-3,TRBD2,CALRLAGGRTQYF,TGTGCTCTACGTCTAGCGGGGGGGAGGACGCAGTATTTT
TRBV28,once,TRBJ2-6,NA,CASSQTTAGANVLTF,TGTGCCAGCAGTCAAACTACGGCTGGGGCCAACGTCCTGACTTTC
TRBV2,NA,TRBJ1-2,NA,CASSELGYGYTF,TGTGCCAGCAGTGAATTAGGTTATGGCTACACCTTC
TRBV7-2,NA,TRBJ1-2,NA,CASSLNRANYGYTF,TGTGCCAGCAGCTTAAACCGGGCTAACTATGGCTACACCTTC